This TCR beta chain emerged from a study of control samples from healthy donors and cancer patients. Only in-frame clones appear in the TCRdb table, and some are missing; sequencing was by immunoSEQ multiplex PCR. The table has about 98,000 clones, 70% to 80% seen once. V lost 2 bases, J lost 2 bases, and 10 bases stayed unmatched. Germline V gene sequence: CDR1 MNHNS, CDR2 SASEGT. CDR3 length: 18 residues. The sample comprised blood. The rearrangement joins TRBV6-1 to TRBJ1-5; the match to TRBD1 covers 9 bases. This TCR came from a woman in her twenties or thirties in good health. CDR3 in DNA: TGTGCCAGCAGTGAACCCACAGGGGGCATGAGGGGCAATCAGCCCCAGCATTTT. This sequence encodes CASSEPTGGMRGNQPQHF.